Shown below are 19 T cell receptor beta chains from a single sample sequenced in a study of graft-versus-host responses after intestinal transplantation. The antigens of these receptors remain unknown. Only in-frame clones appear in the TCRdb table, and some are missing; sequencing was by immunoSEQ multiplex PCR. The sample lists more than 85,000 clones, about 93% occurring once. The source material was unstimulated CD8+ T cells sorted from spleen or lymph node cells, sampled before intestinal transplant. The receptors were sampled from a human donor who received an intestinal transplant.

This chain uses TRBV14 with TRBJ2-1, with D perhaps TRBD2 (6 bases). Between the trimmed V and J ends, which lost 1 base and 2 bases, there was a span of 12 bases. The CDR3 covers 16 residues. Germline lookup yields CDR1 SGHDN and CDR2 FVKESK. The CDR3 region has the DNA TGTGCCAGCAGCCAAGTCGAGGGAGGACCCTACAATGAGCAGTTCTTC. Translation: CASSQVEGGPYNEQFF.

The chain couples TRBV5-1 to TRBJ2-7; D perhaps matches TRBD2 (5 bases). Germline-derived CDR1 and CDR2 are SGHRS and YFSETQ. Trimming pared 0 bases from V and 7 bases from J, leaving 20 bases between. The CDR3 totals 16 residues. The CDR3 DNA follows: TGCGCCAGCAGCTTGGAGGGCGGGCCCCTTTCTAGAGAGCAGTACTTC. It is translated as CASSLEGGPLSREQYF.

The chain couples TRBV28 to TRBJ2-7; tentatively, D is TRBD2 (6 bases). Germline CDR1 and CDR2: MDHEN and SYDVKM. Deletions cut 5 bases from V and 0 bases from J, with 29 bases between. This CDR3 spans 20 amino acids. In nucleotides, the CDR3 is TGTGCCAGCAGTCTACCACTCATATCGGGACTCCCTAGGAGCTCCTACGAGCAGTACTTC. Amino acids: CASSLPLISGLPRSSYEQYF. The full variable domain, with the rest looked up from reference TRBV28 and TRBJ2-7, is DVKVTQSSRYLVKRTGEKVFLECVQDMDHENMFWYRQDPGLGLRLIYFSYDVKMKEKGDIPEGYSVSREKKERFSLILESASTNQTSMYLCASSLPLISGLPRSSYEQYFGPGTRLTVT.

To note about this clone: At one of its ends the junction is not consistent with the germline gene, which may arise from a read error. The chain recombines TRBV5-6 with TRBJ2-7; D remains unclear. The CDR3 consists of 12 residues. CDR1 SGHDT and CDR2 YYEEEE come from the germline V gene. CDR3 DNA sequence: TGTGCCAGCAGTTTGGCCTCCTACGAGCAGTACTTC. Translating it yields CASSLASYEQYF.

The chain carries TRBV15 and TRBJ1-5, with D uncertain. This CDR3 is 17 amino acids long. Germline CDR1 and CDR2: LNHNV and YYDKDF (reference sequence). Trimming shortened V by 3 bases and J by 3 bases, and 18 bases separated the two germline ends. CDR3 in DNA: TGTGCCACCAGCAGCCGCCAGGACCGAAGATTCAATCAGCCCCAGCATTTT. This codes for CATSSRQDRRFNQPQHF.

In its sample, this clone was seen once. This chain connects TRBV6-5 to TRBJ2-7, with 8 positions matching TRBD1. CDR1 is MNHEY and CDR2 is SVGAGI in the germline V gene. The J segment lost 2 bases and the V segment lost 4 bases, leaving 4 bases of the junction unmatched. This CDR3 region has 14 residues. The CDR3 DNA follows: TGTGCCAGCAGTTCCGGACAGGGCGCCTACGAGCAGTACTTC. Encoded protein: CASSSGQGAYEQYF.

This rearrangement joins TRBV7-9 to TRBJ1-2; 9 bases align to TRBD1. The germline CDR1 and CDR2 sequences are SEHNR and FQNEAQ (reference sequence). The CDR3 has 18 amino acids. With V trimmed by 4 bases and J by 3 bases, 15 bases remained unmatched. CDR3 region: CASSWGQTGGGFDYGYTF. As DNA, the CDR3 is TGTGCCAGCAGCTGGGGCCAAACAGGGGGCGGGTTTGACTATGGCTACACCTTC.

The J gene is TRBJ1-2, the V gene TRBV6-1; the D is unclear. Germline V gene data show CDR1 as MNHNS and CDR2 as SASEGT. This CDR3 is built from 11 residues. V lost 3 bases, J lost 2 bases, and 1 base lay in between. For the CDR3, the DNA is TGTGCCAGCAGTGAGAACTATGGCTACACCTTC. Translation gives CASSENYGYTF.

The chain combines TRBV27 with TRBJ1-1, with D unresolved. In germline, CDR1 is MNHEY, CDR2 SMNVEV (reference sequence). CDR3 length: 16 residues. V was shortened by 0 bases and J by 1 base, with 12 bases between the two germline ends. The CDR3 here is CASSLSIVGGNTEAFF. DNA of the CDR3: TGTGCCAGCAGTTTATCTATTGTAGGCGGGAACACTGAAGCTTTCTTT.

The V and J genes are TRBV15 and TRBJ2-5; 8 bases are a match to TRBD1. This CDR3 is 15 amino acids long. The V segment lost 5 bases and the J segment 5 bases; nucleotides outside the gene matches: 10. Germline V gene lookup returns CDR1 LNHNV and CDR2 YYDKDF (reference sequence). The CDR3 bases are TGTGCCACCAGCGGGACAGGTCTTATTGGCGAGACCCAGTACTTC. Protein sequence: CATSGTGLIGETQYF.

V gene TRBV6-6 combines with J gene TRBJ2-5; D is unclear. The V and J ends lost 6 bases and 5 bases respectively, with 10 bases between them. The germline V gene has CDR1 MNHNY and CDR2 SVGAGI (reference sequence). The CDR3 covers 12 residues. CDR3 region: CASSPGPETQYF. For the CDR3, the DNA is TGTGCCAGCAGCCCAGGACCGGAGACCCAGTACTTC.

This sequence joins TRBV11-2 and TRBJ2-2, with D maybe TRBD2 (5 bases). Per germline, CDR1 SGHAT and CDR2 FQNNGV. Trimming left V 5 bases short and J 6 bases short, with 7 bases between. This CDR3 has 12 residues. In DNA, the CDR3 is TGTGCCAGCAGCGGACTCGCCGGGGAGCTGTTTTTT. Translating it yields CASSGLAGELFF.

The gene calls are TRBV5-4 and TRBJ2-3; 8 nucleotides agree with TRBD2. This CDR3 region has 16 residues. V dropped 4 bases and J dropped 7; count of bases not matched to a gene: 14. Germline V lookup: CDR1 SGHNT, CDR2 YYREEE (reference sequence). The CDR3: CASSLGGGVARNTQYF. The CDR3, as DNA: TGTGCCAGCAGCCTCGGGGGGGGAGTGGCCCGGAATACGCAGTATTTT.

The CDR3, as DNA: TGTGCCTGGAGCAGGGTCTACGAGCAGTACTTC. This translates into CAWSRVYEQYF. V is TRBV30 and J is TRBJ2-7; D perhaps matches TRBD1 (5 bases). Deletions cut 3 bases from V and 3 bases from J, with 6 bases between. Germline CDR1 reads GTSNPN; CDR2 reads SVGIG (reference sequence). There are 11 residues in the CDR3.

The chain is built from TRBV19 and TRBJ2-1, with D perhaps assigned TRBD1 or TRBD2 (6 bases each). Trimming took off 1 base at V and 10 bases at J, with 32 bases between the two ends. Germline V gives CDR1 LNHDA, CDR2 SQIVND (reference sequence). This CDR3 spans 20 amino acids. The chain's CDR3 is CASSIGAGTPVRGATVEQFF. DNA for the CDR3: TGTGCCAGTAGTATAGGGGCAGGGACACCCGTTAGGGGGGCAACCGTGGAGCAGTTCTTC.

This clone appeared a single time. CDR3: CASRPQKTGVYGYTF. In nucleotides, the CDR3 is TGTGCCAGCAGGCCCCAGAAGACAGGAGTCTATGGCTACACCTTC. V gene TRBV2 combines with J gene TRBJ1-2, with D maybe TRBD1 (6 bases). Germline V lookup: CDR1 SNHLY, CDR2 FYNNEI. There are 15 residues in the CDR3. The ends were cut back, 6 bases at V and 4 bases at J, with 18 bases in the middle.

The chain carries TRBV9 and TRBJ2-5; TRBD2 is a possible D gene (6 bases). Trimming stripped 2 bases from V and 5 bases from J, with 22 bases between. From germline, CDR1 is SGDLS and CDR2 YYNGEE. The CDR3 length is 17 residues. CDR3 loop: CASSVSSGTFLGETQYF. The CDR3 region has the DNA TGTGCCAGCAGCGTCTCCTCCGGGACTTTCCTGGGGGAGACCCAGTACTTC. The whole variable domain, remainder taken from reference TRBV9 and TRBJ2-5, is DSGVTQTPKHLITATGQRVTLRCSPRSGDLSVYWYQQSLDQGLQFLIQYYNGEERAKGNILERFSAQQFPDLHSELNLSSLELGDSALYFCASSVSSGTFLGETQYFGPGTRLLVL.

V is TRBV27 and J is TRBJ2-2, with 9 nucleotides matching TRBD1. This CDR3 spans 15 amino acids. The ends lost 5 bases at V and 3 bases at J; junction bases unmatched: 4. Germline V gene sequence: CDR1 MNHEY, CDR2 SMNVEV (reference sequence). Written as DNA, the CDR3 is TGTGCCAGCAGTCCCCGGACAGGGGACACCGGGGAGCTGTTTTTT. Encoded protein: CASSPRTGDTGELFF.

The chain links TRBV7-9 to TRBJ2-5; TRBD2 aligns across 7 bases. The CDR3 covers 15 residues. V shed 2 bases and J 5 bases; nucleotides not matched to a gene: 8. Looked up from germline, CDR1 is SEHNR and CDR2 is FQNEAQ (reference sequence). CDR3 sequence (DNA): TGTGCCAGCAGCTTATCGGGGGGAGACGCGGAGACCCAGTACTTC. It yields the protein CASSLSGGDAETQYF.